This T cell receptor (beta chain) derives from a study of neurological immune-mediated disorders. Overall study results and limits: Because no CDR3 amino acid sequences were shared across subjects by expanded clones, private repertoires were suggested in all groups.

Many counts were recorded for this clonotype. The target antigen is unknown. The controls, all healthy individuals, were blood bank volunteers in Maryland, USA. The cDNA was generated by 5'RACE with 10-nucleotide random UMIs. One entry per CDR3 protein results from TCRdb running MiXCR on the 5' RACE reads. The sample lists roughly 76,000 distinct CDR3 sequences; around an eighth were seen once. Germline loops: CDR1 MDHEN, CDR2 SYDVKM. The CDR3 loop spans 15 amino acids. After removal of 5 bases from V and 4 bases from J, the junction contained 7 bases not matched to a gene. The clonotype originates from a woman in her forties or fifties in good health. V is TRBV28 and J is TRBJ2-1; 8 bases map to TRBD1. The sample taken for sequencing was PBMCs. DNA for the CDR3: TGTGCCAGCAGTACAGGACAGGGCAGATACAATGAGCAGTTCTTC. It encodes CASSTGQGRYNEQFF.